Given below is one T cell receptor (beta chain) in context. Antigen unknown. The data are from a study of shared clonotypes between healthy human individuals. Whole-study findings and limits: Clonotype sharing among donors, it was expected, would be affected by sequencing depth. Relative to clonotypes present in all four donors, those not shared had lower generation probabilities.

Using immunoSEQ multiplex PCR, the repertoire was profiled, and TCRdb retains in-frame clones only, with some absent. The sample includes under 850,000 clones, 55% to 80% seen only once; the top ten take around 1.7%. The CDR3 runs 13 residues. Germline assignment: CDR1 MNHNY and CDR2 SVGAGI (reference sequence). Trimming stripped 5 bases from V and 2 bases from J, with 9 bases between. The sequencing input was memory CD4+ T cells sorted from blood. Subset in this sample: CD45RA-negative fraction. The sequence came from a woman aged 25 to 45 in good health. V and J are TRBV6-6 and TRBJ1-1, with D unclear. The CDR3 sequence: CASSDWGNTEAFF. CDR3 coding DNA: TGTGCCAGCAGTGATTGGGGTAACACTGAAGCTTTCTTT.